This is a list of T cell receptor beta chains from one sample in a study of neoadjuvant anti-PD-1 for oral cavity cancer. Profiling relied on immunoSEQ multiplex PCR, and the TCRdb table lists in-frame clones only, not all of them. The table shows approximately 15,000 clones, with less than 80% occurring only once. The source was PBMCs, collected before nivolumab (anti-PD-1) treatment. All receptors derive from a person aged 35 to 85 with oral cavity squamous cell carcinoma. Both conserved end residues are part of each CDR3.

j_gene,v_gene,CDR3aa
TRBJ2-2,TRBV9,CASSVEGIGELFF
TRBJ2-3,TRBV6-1,CASSVRRASTDTQYF
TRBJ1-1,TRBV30,CAWTWGTEAFF
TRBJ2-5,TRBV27,CASMGVMAGAQYF
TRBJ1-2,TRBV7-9,CASSLIQSYGYTF
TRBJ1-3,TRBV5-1,CASSLGPGASSGNTIYF
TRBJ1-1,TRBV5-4,CASSVTGVSTEAFF
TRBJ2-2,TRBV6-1,CASKVGELFF
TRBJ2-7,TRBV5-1,CASSLGQGFSYEQYF
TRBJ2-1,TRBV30,CAQGSSTNEQFF
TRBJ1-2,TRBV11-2,CASSLGLTANYGYTF
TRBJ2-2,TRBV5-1,CASRDGSSGELFF
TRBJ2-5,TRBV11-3,CASSLNFGETQYF
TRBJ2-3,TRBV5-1,CASSLEVTGTDTQYF
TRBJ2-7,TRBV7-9,CASSRVGWYEQYF
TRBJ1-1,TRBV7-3,CASSQLVGTEAFF
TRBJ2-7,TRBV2,CASSEQPGGGYEQYF
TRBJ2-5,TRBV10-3,CAIRRQGDQETQYF
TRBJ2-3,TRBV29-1,CSSQSTSGKADTQYF
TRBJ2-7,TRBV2,CASRDRGLGGPLYEQYF
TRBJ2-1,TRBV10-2,CASFPGLERNEQFF
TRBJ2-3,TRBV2,CASSEGSLATDTQYF
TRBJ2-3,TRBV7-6,CASSLGGQLTDTQYF
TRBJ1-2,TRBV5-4,CASSPTELYGYTF
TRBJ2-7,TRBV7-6,CASRDATDEQYF
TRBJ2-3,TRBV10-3,CAISGGLAGADTQYF
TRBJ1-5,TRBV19,CASSRDGNQPQHF
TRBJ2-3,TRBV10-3,CAISGDRDTQYF
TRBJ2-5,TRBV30,CAWSLTSARPTQYF
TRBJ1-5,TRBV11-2,CASSSGPNQPQHF
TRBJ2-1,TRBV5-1,CASSSALVGEQFF
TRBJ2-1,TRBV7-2,CASSADPAASYNEQFF
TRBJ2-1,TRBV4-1,CASSPDRGSYNEQFF
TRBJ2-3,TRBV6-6,CASSFSTDTQYF
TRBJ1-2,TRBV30,CAWSGGGGYGYTF
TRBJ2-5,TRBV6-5,CASSSPALETQYF
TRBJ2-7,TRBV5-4,CASSLGTSGSFSYEQYF
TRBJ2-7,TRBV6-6,CASSDRGEFYEQYF
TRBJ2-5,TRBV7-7,CASSLGLAQETQYF
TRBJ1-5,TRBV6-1,CASSERHPSPNQPQHF
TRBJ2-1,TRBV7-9,CASSLGRTASYNEQFF
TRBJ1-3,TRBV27,CASSASGRLAGNTIYF
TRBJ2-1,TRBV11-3,CASSLGGLAEQFF
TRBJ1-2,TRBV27,CASSRPGTDNGYTF
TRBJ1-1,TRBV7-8,CASSFTGFDTEAFF
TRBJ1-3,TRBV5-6,CATFVQGSGNTIYF
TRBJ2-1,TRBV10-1,CASSEPGLDEQFF
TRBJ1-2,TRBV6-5,CASSYSSSTPNGGYTF
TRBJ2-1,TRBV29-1,CSGRGLAKNNEQFF
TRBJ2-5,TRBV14,CASSQDLASGSRGETQYF
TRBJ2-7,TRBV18,CASSDGAYEQYF